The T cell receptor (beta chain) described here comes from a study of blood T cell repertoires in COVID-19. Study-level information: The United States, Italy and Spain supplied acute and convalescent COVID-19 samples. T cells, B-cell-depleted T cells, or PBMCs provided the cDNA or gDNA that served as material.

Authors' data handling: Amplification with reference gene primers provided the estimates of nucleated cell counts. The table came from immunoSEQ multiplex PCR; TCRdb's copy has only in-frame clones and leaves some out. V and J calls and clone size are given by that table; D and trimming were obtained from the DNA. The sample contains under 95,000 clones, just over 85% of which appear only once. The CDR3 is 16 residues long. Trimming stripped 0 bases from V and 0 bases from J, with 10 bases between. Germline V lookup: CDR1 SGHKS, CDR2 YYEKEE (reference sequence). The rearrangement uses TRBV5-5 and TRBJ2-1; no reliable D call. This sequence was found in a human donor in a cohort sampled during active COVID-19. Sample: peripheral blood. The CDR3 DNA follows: TGTGCCAGCAGCTTGGAGGCGACTTACTCCTACAATGAGCAGTTCTTC. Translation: CASSLEATYSYNEQFF. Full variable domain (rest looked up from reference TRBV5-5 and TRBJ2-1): DAGVTQSPTHLIKTRGQQVTLRCSPISGHKSVSWYQQVLGQGPQFIFQYYEKEERGRGNFPDRFSARQFPNYSSELNVNALLLGDSALYLCASSLEATYSYNEQFFGPGTRLTVL.